These T cell receptor beta chains were read from a single sample in a study of blood T cell repertoires in COVID-19. The repertoire was sequenced with immunoSEQ multiplex PCR; TCRdb's copy has only in-frame clones and lacks some. The sample holds approximately 190,000 clones; approximately 91% are singletons and the top ten take 6.2%. The sample taken for sequencing was peripheral blood. Every receptor here comes from a woman between 40 and 50 years old who had recovered from COVID-19. Both conserved end residues are part of each CDR3. Only part of the rows carry a size: once, few, many, or a class if the clone is expanded.

V gene	clone size	J gene	CDR3 protein
TRBV5-1	once	TRBJ2-7	CASSLETGKDEQYF
TRBV18	-	TRBJ2-7	CASSGDRGPGGTYEQYF
TRBV24-1	-	TRBJ1-2	CATQGGNYGYTF
TRBV27	-	TRBJ1-1	CASTRTGRGTEAFF
TRBV28	-	TRBJ1-2	CASSFGYANYGYTF
TRBV29-1	-	TRBJ1-5	CSVEPPAGWWNQPQHF
TRBV30	-	TRBJ2-1	CAWVPGLAGGYNEQFF
TRBV19	-	TRBJ1-4	CASTPRGGLGEKLFF
TRBV6-5	-	TRBJ1-5	CASSSSTGGRNQHF
TRBV7-9	once	TRBJ2-5	CASSEERGPFQETQYF
TRBV19	-	TRBJ2-7	CASSMDRGRGYEQYF
TRBV19	-	TRBJ1-3	CASSANRDDSGNTIYF
TRBV4-3	-	TRBJ2-5	CASSQGGSETQYF
TRBV5-6	-	TRBJ2-1	CASSLLQGQVLYNEQFF
TRBV6-6	-	TRBJ2-3	CASSYGGPRTDTQYF
TRBV14	-	TRBJ2-7	CASSQSIGGEQYF
TRBV11-2	-	TRBJ2-7	CASSSSSGTAYEQYF
TRBV7-2	-	TRBJ2-2	CASSSYNTGELFF
TRBV7-3	-	TRBJ2-3	CASSRTGGRAVDTQYF
TRBV30	-	TRBJ2-3	CAWSPGLSTDTQYF
TRBV27	-	TRBJ1-4	CASSLGQGGEKLFF
TRBV7-8	once	TRBJ1-1	CASSLALEGASNTEAFF
TRBV19	-	TRBJ2-1	CASRRGYNEQFF
TRBV7-8	-	TRBJ2-5	CASSTQSTGTGAETQYF
TRBV3-1/TRBV3-2	-	TRBJ2-1	CASSQHANNEQFF
TRBV30	once	TRBJ1-5	CAWSGGQGAGQPQHF
TRBV27	once	TRBJ2-5	CASSPDTAVGTQYF
TRBV7-6	-	TRBJ2-2	CASTPNIYSGRVFGELFF
TRBV6-2/TRBV6-3	-	TRBJ2-1	CASSRGGYNEQFF
TRBV19	-	TRBJ2-1	CASSIERGKSSYNEQFF
TRBV7-6	-	TRBJ2-1	CASSLRGSLPNEQFF
TRBV2	-	TRBJ2-1	CASFGVAGGLEQFF
TRBV6-1	once	TRBJ2-5	CASSESPGLAKETQYF
TRBV6-2/TRBV6-3	-	TRBJ1-2	CASSTPGGYDYGYTF
TRBV5-6	-	TRBJ1-2	CASSRGTANGYTF
TRBV6-5	few	TRBJ2-7	CASSYLPGQRSYEQYF
TRBV4-1	-	TRBJ1-4	CASSQDPTGAPTNEKLFF
TRBV19	-	TRBJ2-7	CASSFQTGGFRHEQYF
TRBV18	-	TRBJ2-1	CASSPGLATFDEQFF
TRBV12-3/TRBV12-4	once	TRBJ2-7	CATAGFSYEQYF
TRBV2	-	TRBJ1-1	CASKSQGAAEAFF
TRBV27	-	TRBJ1-4	CASSGTADVEKLFF
TRBV6-5	-	TRBJ2-3	CASSYRGRDTDTQYF
TRBV6-5	-	TRBJ2-6	CASSPGSGANVLTF